These 28 T cell receptor beta chains were all obtained from the same sample, sequenced in a study of blood T cell repertoires in COVID-19. TCRdb's table, derived via immunoSEQ multiplex PCR, lists solely in-frame clones and lacks some. The sample includes about 88,000 clones, 85% to 95% seen only once; the top ten take roughly 1.7%. Sequencing was carried out using peripheral blood. The receptors come from a man aged 55 to 69 with acute or convalescent COVID-19.

The rearrangement joins TRBV9 to TRBJ1-5, with TRBD1 matching over 8 bases. Germline-derived CDR1 and CDR2 are SGDLS and YYNGEE. The CDR3 covers 14 residues. V trimming: 2 bases; J trimming: 4 bases; junction bases outside the gene matches: 2. CDR3 in DNA: TGTGCCAGCAGCGTTGGGGACAGGAATCAGCCCCAGCATTTT. Translation gives CASSVGDRNQPQHF.

In this sample, this clone turned up a few times. The V and J genes are TRBV11-1 and TRBJ2-3, with 10 bases that match TRBD2. The trim removed 5 bases at V and 4 bases at J, leaving 6 bases unmatched. Germline V lookup: CDR1 SGHAT, CDR2 FQDESV (reference sequence). The CDR3 runs to 15 residues. The CDR3 nucleotides read TGTGCCAGCAGCCAGGAGCGGGAGGGGTCAGATACGCAGTATTTT. This codes for CASSQEREGSDTQYF. The full variable domain, rest sourced from reference TRBV11-1 and TRBJ2-3, is EAEVAQSPRYKITEKSQAVAFWCDPISGHATLYWYRQILGQGPELLVQFQDESVVDDSQLPKDRFSAERLKGVDSTLKIQPAELGDSAMYLCASSQEREGSDTQYFGPGTRLTVL.

This clone was seen only once. The V call is TRBV28, the J call TRBJ2-3; D unresolved. V dropped 2 bases and J dropped 6 bases, with 9 bases sitting between them. CDR1 is MDHEN and CDR2 is SYDVKM in the germline V gene. There are 13 residues in the CDR3. The CDR3 sequence: CASSLSGLDTQYF. The CDR3 nucleotides are TGTGCCAGCAGTTTAAGTGGCCTGGATACGCAGTATTTT.

The gene calls are TRBV7-9 and TRBJ1-2; the D is unclear. CDR1 is SEHNR and CDR2 is FQNEAQ in the germline V gene (reference sequence). There are 15 residues in the CDR3. Between the trimmed V and J ends, which lost 2 bases and 3 bases, there was a span of 13 bases. CDR3 nucleotide sequence: TGTGCCAGCAGCTTACCGATAGGAGTCGACTATGGCTACACCTTC. This codes for CASSLPIGVDYGYTF. Drawing the rest from reference TRBV7-9 and TRBJ1-2, the complete variable domain is DTGVSQNPRHKITKRGQNVTFRCDPISEHNRLYWYRQTLGQGPEFLTYFQNEAQLEKSRLLSDRFSAERPKGSFSTLEIQRTEQGDSAMYLCASSLPIGVDYGYTFGSGTRLTVV.

The chain employs TRBV9 and TRBJ1-3; D remains unclear. Germline V gene lookup returns CDR1 SGDLS and CDR2 YYNGEE. The germline V and J ends were trimmed by 0 bases and 0 bases, with 10 bases remaining between them. CDR3 size: 16 residues. CDR3 protein: CASSVDPESSGNTIYF. DNA of the CDR3: TGTGCCAGCAGCGTAGACCCGGAGAGCTCTGGAAACACCATATATTTT. Full variable domain (remainder filled in from reference TRBV9 and TRBJ1-3): DSGVTQTPKHLITATGQRVTLRCSPRSGDLSVYWYQQSLDQGLQFLIQYYNGEERAKGNILERFSAQQFPDLHSELNLSSLELGDSALYFCASSVDPESSGNTIYFGEGSWLTVV.

V is TRBV19 and J is TRBJ1-5, with a possible D match to TRBD1 (5 bases). V dropped 7 bases and J dropped 7 bases, with 17 bases sitting between them. From germline, CDR1 is LNHDA and CDR2 SQIVND (reference sequence). The CDR3 extends over 14 amino acids. DNA of the CDR3: TGTGCCAGTACCCTGGGAGGGGCAGGGCAGCCCCAGCATTTT. As protein: CASTLGGAGQPQHF.

V and J are TRBV6-2 or TRBV6-3 and TRBJ2-5, with a possible D match to TRBD1 (5 bases). Germline-derived CDR1 and CDR2 are MNHEY and SVGEGT. The CDR3 totals 14 residues. The V and J ends lost 2 bases and 1 base respectively, with 8 bases between them. CDR3 coding DNA: TGTGCCAGCAGTTACGTGACAGCCCAAGAGACCCAGTACTTC. Its translation is CASSYVTAQETQYF.

V gene TRBV5-6 combines with J gene TRBJ2-2; 9 positions agree with TRBD1. Germline V gives CDR1 SGHDT, CDR2 YYEEEE. The CDR3 is 13 residues long. V gave up 4 bases and J gave up 13 bases; unmatched junction bases: 8. CDR3 residues: CASSAMGGQGLFF. The DNA for the CDR3 is TGTGCCAGCAGCGCAATGGGGGGACAGGGGCTGTTTTTT.

CDR3 coding DNA: TGTGCCAGCAGCTTAGATCAAACGCCAGCCTACGAGCAGTACTTC. This gives the protein CASSLDQTPAYEQYF. This rearrangement joins TRBV7-2 to TRBJ2-7; D not resolved. Germline V gene lookup returns CDR1 SGHTA and CDR2 FQGNSA. The CDR3 has 15 residues. Trimming pared 1 base from V and 2 bases from J, leaving 12 bases between.

V usage is TRBV11-3 and J usage is TRBJ1-1; 8 nucleotides line up with TRBD1. This CDR3 comprises 15 residues. Unmatched junction bases numbered 8, after V lost 5 bases and J lost 3 bases. CDR1 is SGHNT, CDR2 YENEEA, per germline. For the CDR3, the DNA is TGTGCCAGCAGCCCGAAGGACAGGGACGACACTGAAGCTTTCTTT. As protein: CASSPKDRDDTEAFF. The full variable domain, its missing parts supplied by reference TRBV11-3 and TRBJ1-1, is EAGVVQSPRYKIIEKKQPVAFWCNPISGHNTLYWYLQNLGQGPELLIRYENEEAVDDSQLPKDRFSAERLKGVDSTLKIQPAELGDSAVYLCASSPKDRDDTEAFFGQGTRLTVV.

The genes are TRBV19 and TRBJ2-1; the D is unclear. The V gene's germline CDR1 is LNHDA and CDR2 SQIVND (reference sequence). The CDR3 has 14 amino acids. V was cut by 7 bases and J by 2 bases, with 12 bases left in between. The CDR3 loop is CASNSPSAYNEQFF. CDR3 DNA sequence: TGTGCCAGTAATTCACCCAGCGCCTACAATGAGCAGTTCTTC.

This chain joins TRBV4-3 and TRBJ2-5, with 7 nucleotides matching TRBD2. Losses at the gene ends were 0 bases for V and 0 bases for J; bases not matched to a gene: 4. CDR1 LGHNA and CDR2 YSLEER come from the germline V gene. The CDR3 sequence is 16 residues long. The chain's CDR3 is CASSQDGGGDQETQYF. The CDR3 DNA sequence: TGCGCCAGCAGCCAAGACGGGGGAGGGGACCAAGAGACCCAGTACTTC.

The CDR3 nucleotides read TGTGCCAGCAGCATATCCGGGACAGGGGGCACCGGGGAGCTGTTTTTT. It yields the protein CASSISGTGGTGELFF. The V call is TRBV7-2, the J call TRBJ2-2, with 11 bases lining up with TRBD1. Trimming at V came to 5 bases and at J to 4 bases, leaving 6 bases not matched to a gene. CDR3 length: 16 residues. The germline CDR1 and CDR2 sequences are SGHTA and FQGNSA.

The genes are TRBV5-1 and TRBJ1-3; TRBD1 matches 9 bases. Per germline, CDR1 SGHRS and CDR2 YFSETQ. CDR3 size: 16 residues. The V and J ends lost 3 bases and 2 bases, in that order; junction bases with no gene match: 6. The CDR3 reads CASSSRDRAPGNTIYF. CDR3 sequence (DNA): TGCGCCAGCAGCTCCCGGGACAGGGCGCCTGGAAACACCATATATTTT.

The rearrangement joins TRBV2 to TRBJ2-6, with TRBD1 matching 10 bases. J was trimmed by 2 bases and V by 8 bases; bases with no gene match: 3. Germline V gives CDR1 SNHLY, CDR2 FYNNEI. This CDR3 spans 15 amino acids. CDR3 sequence: CASGGTGAGANVLTF. The CDR3 DNA follows: TGTGCCAGCGGTGGGACAGGGGCTGGGGCCAACGTCCTGACTTTC.

This sequence joins TRBV28 and TRBJ2-5; 7 nucleotides line up with TRBD2. The CDR3 is 14 residues long. The V gene's germline CDR1 is MDHEN and CDR2 SYDVKM. V dropped 3 bases and J dropped 4; count of bases not matched to a gene: 5. CDR3: CASSFPPGGETQYF. CDR3 DNA sequence: TGTGCCAGCAGTTTCCCCCCGGGAGGAGAGACCCAGTACTTC.

This chain joins TRBV30 and TRBJ2-2; 8 positions match TRBD2. Trimming removed 2 bases from V and 4 bases from J; junction bases left unmatched: 12. Germline CDR1 is GTSNPN and CDR2 is SVGIG (reference sequence). The CDR3 consists of 17 residues. The CDR3 loop is CAWSLPPRLAFTGELFF. CDR3 DNA sequence: TGTGCCTGGAGTCTCCCCCCGAGACTAGCGTTCACCGGGGAGCTGTTTTTT.

The CDR3 region has the DNA TGTGCCAGTAGTATAGGGGCCGGGGGAACTGGAAACACCATATATTTT. It encodes CASSIGAGGTGNTIYF. The rearrangement joins TRBV19 to TRBJ1-3, with D perhaps matching TRBD1 (5 bases). V gave up 1 base and J gave up 2 bases, with 12 bases separating them. This CDR3 has 16 amino acids. Looked up from germline, CDR1 is LNHDA and CDR2 is SQIVND (reference sequence).

The chain carries TRBV5-4 and TRBJ2-7, with 7 bases fitting TRBD1. The CDR3 runs 14 residues. The germline V gene has CDR1 SGHNT and CDR2 YYREEE (reference sequence). Trimming removed 4 bases from V and 2 bases from J; junction bases left unmatched: 6. The CDR3 reads CASSGVGQTYEQYF. In DNA form, the CDR3 reads TGTGCCAGCAGCGGGGTGGGACAGACCTACGAGCAGTACTTC.

The rearrangement links TRBV29-1 to TRBJ2-3, with 7 positions matching TRBD1. J gave up 0 bases and V 6 bases, and 9 bases lay outside the gene matches. The CDR3 spans 15 residues. The V gene's germline CDR1 is SQVTM and CDR2 ANQGSEA. This chain's CDR3 is CSVGMTGSSTDTQYF. In DNA, the CDR3 is TGCAGCGTCGGCATGACAGGGTCTAGCACAGATACGCAGTATTTT.

The genes are TRBV13 and TRBJ2-2; D might be TRBD2 (5 bases). Deletions cut 3 bases from V and 7 bases from J, with 9 bases between. This CDR3 comprises 13 residues. CDR1 and CDR2 from the germline V gene are PRHDT and FYEKMQ (reference sequence). CDR3 amino acids: CASSFMRVGELFF. CDR3 coding DNA: TGTGCCAGCAGCTTTATGCGGGTCGGGGAGCTGTTTTTT.

This clone has just one count. The chain joins TRBV12-2 to TRBJ2-1; the D segment call TRBD2 is taken from the table without a DNA check. TRBV12-2 is listed as a pseudogene. The CDR3 extends over 11 amino acids. The CDR3 DNA reads TGTGCAAGTCTCGGTGGCAATGAGCAGTTCTTC. Translation gives CASLGGNEQFF.

This chain links TRBV6-2 or TRBV6-3 with TRBJ2-7, with a weak D call TRBD2 (6 bases). Germline CDR1 reads MNHEY; CDR2 reads SVGEGT. V dropped 0 bases and J dropped 2 bases, with 14 bases sitting between them. CDR3 length equals 16 residues. The CDR3 loop reads CASSYSGGLLPYEQYF. The CDR3 region has the DNA TGTGCCAGCAGTTACTCGGGAGGACTCCTCCCCTACGAGCAGTACTTC.

This clone came up a few times. The chain is built from TRBV7-6 and TRBJ1-4, with 10 nucleotides matching TRBD1. The CDR3 length is 16 residues. Germline trimming cut 5 bases from V and 5 bases from J; bases unmatched to any gene: 8. Germline V gives CDR1 SGHVS, CDR2 FNYEAQ. CDR3 in amino acids: CASSQPSGQGNEKLFF. The CDR3 DNA follows: TGTGCCAGCAGCCAACCCTCGGGACAGGGGAATGAAAAACTGTTTTTT.

The chain couples TRBV2 to TRBJ2-7; 11 bases are a match to TRBD2. V dropped 11 bases and J dropped 6; count of bases not matched to a gene: 12. This CDR3 spans 14 amino acids. Looked up from germline, CDR1 is SNHLY and CDR2 is FYNNEI. This CDR3 is CASLREGTSGEQYF. The CDR3 bases are TGTGCCTCCCTGAGGGAAGGGACTAGCGGCGAGCAGTACTTC.

This sequence joins TRBV7-9 and TRBJ2-1, with 13 bases fitting TRBD2. The germline V gene encodes CDR1 SEHNR and CDR2 FQNEAQ (reference sequence). The CDR3 extends over 16 amino acids. The J segment lost 7 bases and the V segment lost 5 bases, leaving 8 bases of the junction unmatched. This CDR3 reads CASSPILTSGGNEQFF. The CDR3 coding sequence is TGTGCCAGCAGCCCCATTTTGACTAGCGGGGGGAATGAGCAGTTCTTC.

This chain uses TRBV30 with TRBJ1-6; D unresolved. Trimming cost V 6 bases and J 4 bases, with 16 bases left between them. In germline, CDR1 is GTSNPN, CDR2 SVGIG (reference sequence). The CDR3 is 15 amino acids. CDR3 residues: CACPAIRGYNSPLHF. The CDR3, as DNA: TGTGCCTGCCCGGCCATACGAGGGTATAATTCACCCCTCCACTTT.

The chain joins TRBV5-4 to TRBJ2-7; 7 nucleotides line up with TRBD1. The CDR3 runs to 13 residues. The germline CDR1 and CDR2 sequences are SGHNT and YYREEE (reference sequence). The V gene end was trimmed by 4 bases and the J gene end by 2 bases; junction bases not matched to a gene: 3. DNA of the CDR3: TGTGCCAGCAGCCAGGGACAGACCTACGAGCAGTACTTC. This translates into CASSQGQTYEQYF.